The next 20 T cell receptor beta chains were all read from a single sample in a study of blood T cell repertoires in COVID-19. The protocol was immunoSEQ multiplex PCR, while the TCRdb copy is restricted to in-frame clones and leaves out a portion. The sample holds 60,000 or so clones; 90% are singletons and the top ten take approximately 15%. Sequences were obtained from peripheral blood. The receptors stem from a human donor with active COVID-19. The donor label of this sample is uncertain.

The chain employs TRBV9 and TRBJ2-2; 12 bases are shared with TRBD1. V was pared by 3 bases and J by 3 bases, with 12 bases of the junction left unmatched. Germline V gives CDR1 SGDLS, CDR2 YYNGEE. CDR3 length equals 19 residues. The CDR3 is CASSGTGQGASHYTGELFF. In DNA form, the CDR3 reads TGTGCCAGCAGCGGAACGGGACAGGGGGCTTCCCATTACACCGGGGAGCTGTTTTTT.

The V call is TRBV3-1 (or the pseudogene TRBV3-2), the J call TRBJ1-1; D unresolved. The germline CDR1 and CDR2 sequences are LGHDT and YNNKEL (reference sequence). The CDR3 runs 15 residues. Trimming removed 1 base from V and 3 bases from J, with 12 bases in between. CDR3 sequence: CASSQVAGLYTEAFF. Here the CDR3 DNA reads TGTGCCAGCAGCCAAGTAGCGGGGTTGTACACTGAAGCTTTCTTT.

This chain connects TRBV2 to TRBJ2-7; 10 nucleotides match TRBD1. Looked up from germline, CDR1 is SNHLY and CDR2 is FYNNEI. This CDR3 spans 16 amino acids. Trimming removed 1 base from V and 2 bases from J; junction bases left unmatched: 5. The CDR3 sequence: CASSEGGTGVTYEQYF. CDR3 DNA: TGTGCCAGCAGTGAAGGAGGGACAGGGGTAACCTACGAGCAGTACTTC.

V and J are TRBV11-3 and TRBJ2-3; 8 nucleotides agree with TRBD2. Germline loops: CDR1 SGHNT, CDR2 YENEEA. The CDR3 covers 15 residues. With V trimmed by 5 bases and J by 4 bases, 8 bases remained unmatched. The CDR3 DNA reads as TGTGCCAGCAGCCCGGGGGGGGATCGTCCAGATACGCAGTATTTT. It encodes CASSPGGDRPDTQYF.

This rearrangement joins TRBV7-7 to TRBJ2-2, with 7 bases that match TRBD2. The V gene's germline CDR1 is SSHAT and CDR2 FNYEAQ (reference sequence). CDR3 size: 13 residues. The CDR3 loop is CASGQANTGELFF. In nucleotides, the CDR3 is TGTGCTAGCGGGCAGGCGAACACCGGGGAGCTGTTTTTT.

This chain links TRBV19 with TRBJ1-1, with a possible D match to TRBD1 (6 bases). Germline values: CDR1 LNHDA, CDR2 SQIVND (reference sequence). Trimming removed 3 bases from V and 0 bases from J, with 14 bases in between. CDR3 length: 16 residues. DNA of the CDR3: TGTGCCAGTAGTATGAGGGGGGGCCAGCTGAACACTGAAGCTTTCTTT. As protein: CASSMRGGQLNTEAFF.

V is TRBV7-8 and J is TRBJ1-5; no firm D call. The CDR3 spans 14 residues. V was trimmed by 5 bases and J by 2 bases, leaving 10 bases between them. Germline V gene data show CDR1 as SGHVS and CDR2 as FQNEAQ. The CDR3 bases are TGTGCCAGCAGCCCCGGGATGGGCAATCAGCCCCAGCATTTT. This gives the protein CASSPGMGNQPQHF.

This rearrangement joins TRBV7-2 to TRBJ1-1; tentatively, D is TRBD1 (5 bases). Germline V gene data show CDR1 as SGHTA and CDR2 as FQGNSA. V gave up 2 bases and J gave up 7 bases, with 8 bases separating them. This CDR3 has 12 amino acids. The CDR3 reads CASSLQGVEAFF. The CDR3 nucleotides read TGTGCCAGCAGCTTACAAGGGGTTGAAGCTTTCTTT.

CDR3 sequence (DNA): TGTGCCAGCAGTTTTGGGACTAGCGGGAGAAGGTCCGGGGAGCTGTTTTTT. Protein: CASSFGTSGRRSGELFF. The rearrangement links TRBV27 to TRBJ2-2; 14 bases fit TRBD2. CDR1 is MNHEY and CDR2 is SMNVEV in the germline V gene (reference sequence). This CDR3 spans 17 amino acids. V lost 3 bases to trimming and J lost 6 bases; unmatched junction nucleotides: 6.

This chain uses TRBV5-1 with TRBJ1-1, with 7 positions matching TRBD1. The CDR3 is 14 amino acids. Germline V gives CDR1 SGHRS, CDR2 YFSETQ. V lost 4 bases and J lost 3; bases outside the gene matches: 6. The CDR3 here is CASSVKQGYTEAFF. DNA of the CDR3: TGCGCCAGCAGCGTGAAACAGGGGTACACTGAAGCTTTCTTT.

The rearrangement uses TRBV14 and TRBJ1-2; D is undetermined. Per the germline V gene, CDR1 is SGHDN and CDR2 is FVKESK. The CDR3 loop spans 12 amino acids. Trimming removed 1 base at V and 10 bases at J, with 10 bases between. As DNA, the CDR3 is TGTGCCAGCAGCCAAGCGGGGAGTTTCTACACCTTC. This encodes CASSQAGSFYTF. Complete variable domain (other parts from reference TRBV14 and TRBJ1-2): EAGVTQFPSHSVIEKGQTVTLRCDPISGHDNLYWYRRVMGKEIKFLLHFVKESKQDESGMPNNRFLAERTGGTYSTLKVQPAELEDSGVYFCASSQAGSFYTFGSGTRLTVV.

Turning to this clone: Other DNA sequences from this sample encode an identical CDR3 as well. This rearrangement joins TRBV7-9 to TRBJ1-1, with TRBD1 as a possible D gene (5 bases). This CDR3 contains 13 residues. The ends were cut back, 4 bases at V and 5 bases at J, with 11 bases in the middle. CDR1 and CDR2 from the germline V gene are SEHNR and FQNEAQ (reference sequence). The CDR3: CASSSSGGTEAFF. The CDR3 nucleotides are TGTGCCAGCAGCTCCTCGGGGGGGACTGAAGCTTTCTTT.

V gene TRBV18 combines with J gene TRBJ1-2; D remains unclear. Germline CDR1 reads KGHSH; CDR2 reads LQKENI. With 2 bases removed from V and 8 bases from J, the gap between germline ends came to 12 bases. This CDR3 is built from 13 residues. CDR3 in amino acids: CASSPGVERGYTF. The CDR3 DNA reads as TGTGCCAGCTCACCAGGCGTTGAGAGGGGCTACACCTTC.

The chain couples TRBV7-3 to TRBJ2-1, with TRBD2 identical over 9 bases. Germline V gene lookup returns CDR1 SGHTA and CDR2 FQGTGA. This CDR3 has 15 amino acids. Losses at the gene ends were 0 bases for V and 6 bases for J; bases not matched to a gene: 3. The CDR3 coding sequence is TGTGCCAGCAGCTTAACCGGACTAGCGAGCAATGAGCAGTTCTTC. Amino acids: CASSLTGLASNEQFF.

A word on this clone: Mismatch with germline at one junction end may stem from a read error. This chain uses TRBV19 with TRBJ2-5; 9 nucleotides match TRBD2. This CDR3 region has 15 residues. CDR1 LNHDA and CDR2 SQIVND come from the germline V gene (reference sequence). CDR3 residues: CASSKRLAAQGTQYF. The CDR3 DNA reads TGTGCCAGTAGTAAAAGACTAGCGGCCCAAGGGACCCAGTACTTC.

Comments on this clone: At one of its ends the junction is not consistent with the germline gene, which may arise from a read error. The rearrangement joins TRBV20-1 to TRBJ2-1; 11 bases are a match to TRBD2. This CDR3 spans 11 amino acids. Germline assignment: CDR1 DFQATT and CDR2 SNEGSKA (reference sequence). The CDR3 loop is CSALYSGGAIF. In nucleotides, the CDR3 is TGCAGTGCTCTCTATAGCGGGGGGGCGATCTTC.

This rearrangement joins TRBV7-9 to TRBJ2-1, with TRBD1 identical over 8 bases. The trim removed 0 bases at V and 9 bases at J, leaving 10 bases unmatched. Germline values: CDR1 SEHNR, CDR2 FQNEAQ (reference sequence). The CDR3 consists of 16 residues. In nucleotides, the CDR3 is TGTGCCAGCAGCTTAGCGTCTGGCTTACAGGGGGGTGAGCAGTTCTTC. It codes for CASSLASGLQGGEQFF.

V and J are TRBV18 and TRBJ2-6, with a possible D match to TRBD2 (5 bases). CDR3 length: 17 residues. The germline gives CDR1 KGHSH, CDR2 LQKENI. V lost 1 base, J lost 3 bases, and 13 bases lay in between. CDR3 region: CASSPLQVGVGANVLTF. In DNA, the CDR3 is TGTGCCAGCTCACCACTTCAGGTCGGGGTTGGGGCCAACGTCCTGACTTTC. The full variable domain, its missing parts supplied by reference TRBV18 and TRBJ2-6, is NAGVMQNPRHLVRRRGQEARLRCSPMKGHSHVYWYRQLPEEGLKFMVYLQKENIIDESGMPKERFSAEFPKEGPSILRIQQVVRGDSAAYFCASSPLQVGVGANVLTFGAGSRLTVL.

The genes are TRBV7-2 and TRBJ1-6; D possibly corresponds to TRBD1 (5 bases). Germline V gene sequence: CDR1 SGHTA, CDR2 FQGNSA. The CDR3 length is 15 residues. V was clipped by 1 base and J by 3 bases, with 7 bases between them. For the CDR3, the DNA is TGTGCCAGCAGCTTAGAGCAGGGCTATAATTCACCCCTCCACTTT. Protein: CASSLEQGYNSPLHF.

The table lists this clone with a count of one. The chain joins TRBV11-3 to TRBJ2-4; 8 bases map to TRBD1. The CDR3 extends over 13 amino acids. Germline CDR1 is SGHNT and CDR2 is YENEEA. Trimming took 0 bases from V and 8 from J; bases not matched to a gene: 0. The CDR3 region has the DNA TGTGCCAGCAGCTTAGAGGACAGGGACATTCAGTACTTC. Amino acid sequence: CASSLEDRDIQYF. The whole variable domain, filled in from reference TRBV11-3 and TRBJ2-4, reads EAGVVQSPRYKIIEKKQPVAFWCNPISGHNTLYWYLQNLGQGPELLIRYENEEAVDDSQLPKDRFSAERLKGVDSTLKIQPAELGDSAVYLCASSLEDRDIQYFGAGTRLSVL.